These 25 T cell receptor beta chains originate from one sample sequenced in a study of regulatory T cells in long-lasting Graves disease. To make TCR beta libraries, researchers used iRepertoire HTBI primers and Arm-PCR of CDR3 regions. TCRdb re-derived calls from the multiplex PCR reads in MiXCR, one entry per CDR3 protein. The repertoire holds roughly 320,000 distinct CDR3 sequences, with roughly 17% as singletons. Stated time point: newly diagnosed GD, antithyroid drugs for less than 3 months. The TCR library was made from RNA extracted from PBMCs. This sample also appeared in a second study, on T cells in Graves' hyperthyroidism and ophthalmopathy.

The sample was peripheral blood mononuclear cells (PBMCs), taken at new diagnosis, from a patient treated with antithyroid drugs. These receptors all come from a man aged 40-55 years with Graves disease.

This clonotype was seen a few times. The chain is built from TRBV20-1 and TRBJ1-5; TRBD1 agrees at 7 bases. CDR1 DFQATT and CDR2 SNEGSKA come from the germline V gene (reference sequence). V dropped 1 base and J dropped 9; count of bases not matched to a gene: 12. This CDR3 is 15 amino acids long. CDR3 amino acids: CSARADRAGDRPQHF. The CDR3 nucleotides read TGCAGTGCTAGAGCAGACAGGGCCGGTGACCGGCCCCAGCATTTT.

The table lists this clonotype with a few counts. This chain uses TRBV4-2 with TRBJ2-5, with 12 bases aligning to TRBD2. The J segment lost 4 bases and the V segment lost 0 bases, leaving 9 bases of the junction unmatched. The CDR3 has 18 residues. Germline V gene lookup returns CDR1 LGHNA and CDR2 YNFKEQ. The CDR3: CASSQDRASGGAGETQYF. CDR3 nucleotide sequence: TGTGCCAGCAGCCAAGATAGGGCTAGCGGGGGGGCAGGAGAGACCCAGTACTTC.

In its sample, this clonotype was seen many times. The genes are TRBV5-1 and TRBJ2-7; TRBD1 might be the D (5 bases). The CDR3 spans 15 residues. Trimming stripped 1 base from V and 4 bases from J, with 15 bases between. CDR1 and CDR2 from the germline V gene are SGHRS and YFSETQ. CDR3 in amino acids: CASSLTGVRVYEQYF. The DNA for the CDR3 is TGCGCCAGCAGCTTGACGGGCGTCAGGGTATACGAGCAGTACTTC.

This rearrangement joins TRBV12-3 or TRBV12-4 to TRBJ2-1; 7 bases fit TRBD2. The junction had 9 bases not matched to a gene; V was cut back by 7 bases and J by 6 bases. This CDR3 contains 14 residues. This CDR3 reads CASIPELASNEQFF. As DNA, the CDR3 is TGTGCCAGCATCCCGGAACTAGCGAGCAATGAGCAGTTCTTC.

This clonotype occurred many times. This chain's CDR3 is CASSPQGLYTGELFF. In nucleotides, the CDR3 is TGTGCCAGCAGCCCACAGGGGTTATACACCGGGGAGCTGTTTTTT. The chain links TRBV27 to TRBJ2-2; 7 bases map to TRBD1. The CDR3 length is 15 residues. After removal of 6 bases from V and 3 bases from J, the junction contained 7 bases not matched to a gene. Germline CDR1 reads MNHEY; CDR2 reads SMNVEV (reference sequence).

In its sample, this clonotype was seen many times. V and J are TRBV4-3 and TRBJ1-5; no clear D. V was clipped by 0 bases and J by 9 bases, with 9 bases between them. CDR1 is LGHNA and CDR2 is YSLEER in the germline V gene. CDR3 length: 13 amino acids. The CDR3 coding sequence is TGCGCCAGCAGCCAAGATCGACATCGGCCCCAGCATTTT. It translates to CASSQDRHRPQHF.

This clonotype was observed at least ten times. The V call is TRBV2, the J call TRBJ2-7; TRBD2 agrees at 8 bases. The CDR3 contains 13 residues. Germline loops: CDR1 SNHLY, CDR2 FYNNEI. J gave up 6 bases and V 7 bases, and 8 bases lay outside the gene matches. The CDR3 here is CASIWRGAGEQYF. DNA for the CDR3: TGTGCCAGCATCTGGCGGGGGGCAGGCGAGCAGTACTTC.

This clonotype was seen only a few times. CDR3 in DNA: TGTGCCAGCAGTCGGACGTCGAGGTATGGCAATCAGCCCCAGCATTTT. Protein sequence: CASSRTSRYGNQPQHF. This sequence joins TRBV7-9 and TRBJ1-5; D is unresolved. Germline assignment: CDR1 SEHNR and CDR2 FQNEAQ (reference sequence). The V end lost 6 bases, the J end lost 2 bases, and 17 bases lay between the germline ends. The CDR3 contains 16 residues.

In its sample, this clonotype was seen many times. The J gene is TRBJ2-2, the V gene TRBV24-1; 8 bases fit TRBD1. V lost 7 bases and J lost 5; bases outside the gene matches: 8. Germline V gene data show CDR1 as KGHDR and CDR2 as SFDVKD. CDR3 length: 15 amino acids. The CDR3, as DNA: TGTGCCACCAGCTCCCGGGACAGGAGGACCGGGGAGCTGTTTTTT. Its translation is CATSSRDRRTGELFF.

Turning to this clonotype: This may be a read error: a much more frequent sequence differs by one nucleotide. The chain couples TRBV5-1 to TRBJ2-1, with D unclear. The ends were cut back, 4 bases at V and 10 bases at J, with 18 bases in the middle. CDR3 size: 14 residues. Germline V gives CDR1 SGHRS, CDR2 YFSETQ. CDR3 sequence (DNA): TGCGCCAGCAGCCCTGAGTCCCTATCCCGGGAGCAGTTCTTC. Its translation is CASSPESLSREQFF.

This clonotype was seen many times. This sequence joins TRBV5-1 and TRBJ1-2; TRBD1 aligns across 7 bases. Germline CDR1 reads SGHRS; CDR2 reads YFSETQ. The V and J ends lost 4 bases and 7 bases, in that order; junction bases with no gene match: 7. The CDR3 length is 13 residues. As DNA, the CDR3 is TGCGCCAGCAGCCCCCAGGGGGTGAGTGGCTACACCTTC. Translated, it gives CASSPQGVSGYTF.

A note on this clonotype: One end of the junction fails to match germline, which may point to a read error. V usage is TRBV28 and J usage is TRBJ2-2; 9 bases are a match to TRBD1. Germline V gene lookup returns CDR1 MDHEN and CDR2 SYDVKM. The CDR3 length is 14 residues. DNA for the CDR3: TGTGCCAGCAGTATACAGGGGGCTCCCGGGGAGCTGCTTTTT. It codes for CASSIQGAPGELLF.

The V gene is TRBV10-3, the J gene TRBJ2-3; TRBD1 aligns across 9 bases. Germline V gives CDR1 ENHRY, CDR2 SYGVKD. CDR3 size: 15 residues. V lost 4 bases and J lost 1; bases outside the gene matches: 3. As DNA, the CDR3 is TGTGCCATCAGTGTGGGACAGGGAGGCACAGATACGCAGTATTTT. Protein: CAISVGQGGTDTQYF.

There are many counts of this clonotype. The chain uses TRBV5-4 and TRBJ2-1; 10 bases match TRBD2. CDR1 is SGHNT and CDR2 is YYREEE in the germline V gene (reference sequence). The CDR3 is 18 amino acids. Losses at the gene ends were 4 bases for V and 0 bases for J; bases not matched to a gene: 10. The CDR3 loop is CASSPVVAGGSSYNEQFF. The CDR3 coding sequence is TGTGCCAGCAGCCCGGTGGTAGCGGGGGGAAGCTCCTACAATGAGCAGTTCTTC.

This clonotype has a count of ten or more. The chain links TRBV12-3 or TRBV12-4 to TRBJ1-6; no clear D. The CDR3 covers 14 residues. The germline V and J ends were trimmed by 7 bases and 7 bases, with 14 bases remaining between them. This chain's CDR3 is CASTSRRGNSPLHF. DNA of the CDR3: TGTGCCAGCACTTCCCGGAGAGGGAATTCACCCCTCCACTTT.

The V and J genes are TRBV27 and TRBJ1-1; 7 bases are shared with TRBD1. CDR1 MNHEY and CDR2 SMNVEV come from the germline V gene (reference sequence). Trimming removed 1 base from V and 0 bases from J; junction bases left unmatched: 14. The CDR3 is made up of 19 amino acids. In DNA, the CDR3 is TGTGCCAGCAGTTTATGGGGAAGGCTCGCGGGACAGCTGAACACTGAAGCTTTCTTT. This translates into CASSLWGRLAGQLNTEAFF.

CDR3 coding DNA: TGCAGCGTTGTGAAGCGCGAGGGGACCCAGTACTTC. This gives the protein CSVVKREGTQYF. The gene calls are TRBV29-1 and TRBJ2-5, with a weak D call TRBD2 (5 bases). Germline V gives CDR1 SQVTM, CDR2 ANQGSEA. The CDR3 sequence is 12 residues long. V shed 4 bases and J shed 7 bases, with 13 bases lying between them.

This clonotype was counted only a few times. The J gene is TRBJ1-4, the V gene TRBV5-4, with D unresolved. Germline V lookup: CDR1 SGHNT, CDR2 YYREEE (reference sequence). The CDR3 runs to 13 residues. V lost 5 bases to trimming and J lost 3 bases, with 8 bases between them. The CDR3 bases are TGTGCCAGCAGTACAAGGGCTAATGAAAAACTGTTTTTT. Its protein is CASSTRANEKLFF.

The gene calls are TRBV6-2 or TRBV6-3 and TRBJ2-1; 13 bases fit TRBD2. Germline CDR1 and CDR2: MNHEY and SVGEGT. Trimming took 5 bases from V and 9 from J; bases not matched to a gene: 10. The CDR3 covers 16 residues. The CDR3: CASSKGLAGVFSEQFF. The CDR3 region has the DNA TGTGCCAGCAGTAAAGGACTAGCGGGGGTTTTCAGTGAGCAGTTCTTC.

The chain joins TRBV2 to TRBJ1-2, with 10 positions matching TRBD1. The V gene end was trimmed by 7 bases and the J gene end by 4 bases; junction bases not matched to a gene: 6. The CDR3 has 14 amino acids. CDR1 SNHLY and CDR2 FYNNEI come from the germline V gene. CDR3 sequence (DNA): TGTGCCAGCAATGACAGGGGGCGCCTCTATGGCTACACCTTC. Translation: CASNDRGRLYGYTF.

This clonotype was detected ten times or more. This chain connects TRBV11-1 to TRBJ2-3; the D is unclear. Between the trimmed V and J ends, which lost 2 bases and 4 bases, there was a span of 10 bases. This CDR3 is built from 14 residues. Germline-derived CDR1 and CDR2 are SGHAT and FQDESV (reference sequence). CDR3 DNA: TGTGCCAGCAGCTTAATGTTTTCGGCAGATACGCAGTATTTT. Translated, it gives CASSLMFSADTQYF. The full variable domain, its missing parts supplied by reference TRBV11-1 and TRBJ2-3, is EAEVAQSPRYKITEKSQAVAFWCDPISGHATLYWYRQILGQGPELLVQFQDESVVDDSQLPKDRFSAERLKGVDSTLKIQPAELGDSAMYLCASSLMFSADTQYFGPGTRLTVL.

CDR3 region: CASSFINTDTQYF. CDR3 DNA sequence: TGTGCCAGCAGTTTTATAAACACAGATACGCAGTATTTT. The chain carries TRBV27 and TRBJ2-3, with no clear D. V lost 3 bases to trimming and J lost 2 bases, with 6 bases between them. Germline V gives CDR1 MNHEY, CDR2 SMNVEV (reference sequence). The CDR3 spans 13 residues.

This clonotype was counted at least ten times. The chain uses TRBV7-9 and TRBJ2-3; no reliable D call. Per germline, CDR1 SEHNR and CDR2 FQNEAQ (reference sequence). This CDR3 comprises 15 residues. The V gene lost 1 base and the J gene lost 1 base, with 9 bases spanning the gap. In nucleotides, the CDR3 is TGTGCCAGCAGCTTAGATCCACTCCGCACAGATACGCAGTATTTT. It is translated as CASSLDPLRTDTQYF.

This clonotype was detected many times. The chain employs TRBV28 and TRBJ2-3, with D maybe TRBD2 (6 bases). CDR1 and CDR2 (germline): MDHEN, SYDVKM. The CDR3 has 15 amino acids. V lost 7 bases to trimming and J lost 11 bases, with 25 bases between them. CDR3 DNA: TGTGCCAGCACGGAAGGGATCCGGATCGGGGGAGGGCAGTATTTT. It yields the protein CASTEGIRIGGGQYF.

This clonotype appeared many times. The chain joins TRBV12-3 or TRBV12-4 to TRBJ1-1; D ambiguous. The length of the CDR3 is 12 residues. V shed 3 bases and J shed 10 bases, with 12 bases lying between them. CDR3 residues: CASSFSRTLAFF. CDR3 DNA: TGTGCCAGCAGTTTTAGTCGGACTTTAGCTTTCTTT.